The TCR beta chain under discussion was sequenced for a study of OX40 agonist ivuxolimab in advanced cancers. Looking at the study overall: The patients' treatment was ivuxolimab, an agonistic anti-OX40 (CD134) antibody. Intravenous ivuxolimab was administered to patients every 2 weeks at 0.01 to 10 mg/kg. Under the entry rules, prior anti-PD-1, anti-PD-L1 or anti-CTLA-4 therapy was allowed, and around 40% had some.

People who had autoimmune disease history or systemic immunosuppression were excluded. Germline CDR1 and CDR2: PRHDT and FYEKMQ (reference sequence). Trimming cost V 3 bases and J 2 bases, with 14 bases left between them. The CDR3 covers 15 residues. TCRdb keeps only in-frame clones here, not all; method: immunoSEQ multiplex PCR. The sample lists tens of thousands of clones, approximately 91% occurring once. The sequencing used CD4+ or CD8+ T cells sorted from blood, collected in a trial of the OX40 agonist ivuxolimab. This sequence joins TRBV13 and TRBJ2-7, with D possibly matching TRBD2 (6 bases). This receptor was taken from an adult with an advanced solid tumor such as melanoma, head and neck, liver or kidney cancer. The chain's CDR3 is CASSFLVGGTYEQYF. DNA for the CDR3: TGTGCCAGCAGCTTCCTGGTGGGAGGTACCTACGAGCAGTACTTC. The whole variable domain, filled in from reference TRBV13 and TRBJ2-7, reads AAGVIQSPRHLIKEKRETATLKCYPIPRHDTVYWYQQGPGQDPQFLISFYEKMQSDKGSIPDRFSAQQFSDYHSELNMSSLELGDSALYFCASSFLVGGTYEQYFGPGTRLTVT.